The rows below give T cell receptor beta chains drawn from one sample of a study of blood T cell repertoires in COVID-19. Measured with immunoSEQ multiplex PCR; TCRdb has only the in-frame clones, and not every one. The data show approximately 500,000 clones, more than 75% seen once. Material for sequencing was PBMCs or T cells enriched from blood (not recorded which). These receptor sequences come from a woman aged 40 to 49 who had recovered from COVID-19. The CDR3 runs from the conserved cysteine through the conserved F or W. A D gene is named only where the DNA matches it firmly.

TRBJ1-1 | TRBD1 | TRBV7-2 | CASSSGQGNEAFF
TRBJ2-1 | . | TRBV14 | CASSPQGSHYRAYNEQFF
TRBJ1-2 | . | TRBV19 | CASGAGVNYGYTF
TRBJ1-1 | . | TRBV6-2/TRBV6-3 | CASSWGGLNTEAFF
TRBJ1-4 | . | TRBV6-2/TRBV6-3 | CASSGYSYREATNEKLFF
TRBJ2-3 | TRBD2 | TRBV18 | CASSPFPSGSGADTQYF
TRBJ1-4 | TRBD1 | TRBV7-8 | CASSLQRDRIPGRLFF
TRBJ2-2 | TRBD1 | TRBV5-1 | CASSTEPGQAAGELFF
TRBJ1-1 | . | TRBV9 | CASSVGTANTEAFF
TRBJ2-3 | . | TRBV7-6 | CASSYTGGRGTDTQYF
TRBJ1-2 | TRBD1 | TRBV7-2 | CASSRQGYGYTF
TRBJ2-1 | TRBD2 | TRBV12-3/TRBV12-4 | CASSLRSGGFQFF
TRBJ2-1 | . | TRBV6-5 | CASRTWTADYNEQFF
TRBJ2-2 | TRBD2 | TRBV10-3 | CAISGYKAGAGGELFF
TRBJ2-7 | TRBD2 | TRBV11-2 | CASSLRGSSGPGYEQYF
TRBJ1-5 | . | TRBV4-3 | CASSQDLAPNQPQHF
TRBJ2-5 | . | TRBV3-1/TRBV3-2 | CASSQDAVAGVSQETQYF
TRBJ2-5 | . | TRBV5-1 | CASSLISGQQETQYF
TRBJ2-3 | . | TRBV19 | CASSITGEVTDTQYF
TRBJ2-1 | TRBD1 | TRBV7-9 | CASSLGGRGLNEQFF
TRBJ1-2 | . | TRBV29-1 | CSVMGQGLGYTF
TRBJ2-7 | TRBD1 | TRBV5-4 | CASSLVPSGTAYYEQYF
TRBJ2-5 | . | TRBV2 | CASSVRGKQETQYF
TRBJ1-2 | . | TRBV15 | CATSGGRDGSNYGYTF
TRBJ2-7 | TRBD2 | TRBV14 | CASSQEKLGLAGRYEQYF
TRBJ2-1 | TRBD2 | TRBV27 | CATLGLAASYNEQFF
TRBJ2-7 | TRBD2 | TRBV10-2 | CASLLGLAGTYEQYF
TRBJ2-1 | . | TRBV5-4 | CASSLDLWRSSEQFF
TRBJ2-1 | TRBD2 | TRBV7-2 | CASSNGRLAGRDEQFF
TRBJ1-1 | TRBD1 | TRBV25-1 | CASSEPNRGYTEAFF
TRBJ1-4 | . | TRBV2 | CASSLGLGEKLFF
TRBJ1-1 | . | TRBV7-2 | CASSLGVTDKAFF
TRBJ2-3 | . | TRBV27 | CASSFERNPDTQYF
TRBJ2-7 | . | TRBV6-2/TRBV6-3 | CASSYPPTGWSYEQYF
TRBJ1-3 | . | TRBV7-8 | CASSSFGGTSSGNTIYF
TRBJ2-7 | . | TRBV7-9 | CASSIGQNSYEQYF